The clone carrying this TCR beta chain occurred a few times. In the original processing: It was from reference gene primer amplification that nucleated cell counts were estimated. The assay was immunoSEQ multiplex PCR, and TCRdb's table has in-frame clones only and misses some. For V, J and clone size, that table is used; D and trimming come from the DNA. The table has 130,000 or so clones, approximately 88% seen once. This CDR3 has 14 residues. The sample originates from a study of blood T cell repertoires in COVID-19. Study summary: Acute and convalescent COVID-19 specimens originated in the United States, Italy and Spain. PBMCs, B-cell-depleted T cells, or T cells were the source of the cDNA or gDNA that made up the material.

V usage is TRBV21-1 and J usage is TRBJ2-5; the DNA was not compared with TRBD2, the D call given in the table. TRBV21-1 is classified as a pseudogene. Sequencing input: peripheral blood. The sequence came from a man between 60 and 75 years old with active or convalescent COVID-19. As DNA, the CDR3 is TGTGCCAGCAGCAAAGCGATCTTCGCGGAGACCCAGTACTTC. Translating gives CASSKAIFAETQYF.